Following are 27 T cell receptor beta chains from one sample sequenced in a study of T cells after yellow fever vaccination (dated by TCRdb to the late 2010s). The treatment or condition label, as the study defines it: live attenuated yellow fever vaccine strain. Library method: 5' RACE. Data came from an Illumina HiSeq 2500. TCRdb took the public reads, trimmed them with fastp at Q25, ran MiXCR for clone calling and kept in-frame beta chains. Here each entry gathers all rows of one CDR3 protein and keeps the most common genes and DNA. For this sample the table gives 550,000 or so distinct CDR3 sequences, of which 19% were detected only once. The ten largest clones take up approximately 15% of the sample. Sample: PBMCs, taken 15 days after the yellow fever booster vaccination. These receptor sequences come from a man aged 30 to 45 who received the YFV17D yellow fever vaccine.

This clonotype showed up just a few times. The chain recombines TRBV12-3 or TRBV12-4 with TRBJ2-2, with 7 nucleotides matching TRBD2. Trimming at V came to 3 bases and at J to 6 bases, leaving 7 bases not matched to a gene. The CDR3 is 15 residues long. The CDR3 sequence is CASSFRGRAPGELFF. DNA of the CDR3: TGTGCCAGCAGTTTCCGTGGGAGGGCCCCCGGGGAGCTGTTTTTT.

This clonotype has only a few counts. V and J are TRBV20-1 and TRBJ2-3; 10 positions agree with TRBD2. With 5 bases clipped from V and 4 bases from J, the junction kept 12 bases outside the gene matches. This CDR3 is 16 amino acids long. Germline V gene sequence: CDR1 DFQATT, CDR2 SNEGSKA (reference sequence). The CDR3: CSASPPSGRGADTQYF. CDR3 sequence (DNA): TGCAGTGCTTCCCCCCCTAGCGGGAGAGGGGCAGATACGCAGTATTTT.

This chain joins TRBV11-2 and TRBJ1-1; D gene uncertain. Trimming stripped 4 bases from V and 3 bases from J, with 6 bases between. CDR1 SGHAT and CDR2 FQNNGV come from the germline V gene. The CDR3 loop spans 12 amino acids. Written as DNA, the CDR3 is TGTGCCAGCAGCTCGGACTACACTGAAGCTTTCTTT. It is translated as CASSSDYTEAFF.

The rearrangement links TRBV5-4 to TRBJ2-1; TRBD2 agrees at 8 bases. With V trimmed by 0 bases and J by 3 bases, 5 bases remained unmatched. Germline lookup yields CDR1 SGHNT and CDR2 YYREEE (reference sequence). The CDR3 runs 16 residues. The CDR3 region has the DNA TGTGCCAGCAGCTTGGAGAGCGGGAGAGTCTACAATGAGCAGTTCTTC. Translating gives CASSLESGRVYNEQFF.

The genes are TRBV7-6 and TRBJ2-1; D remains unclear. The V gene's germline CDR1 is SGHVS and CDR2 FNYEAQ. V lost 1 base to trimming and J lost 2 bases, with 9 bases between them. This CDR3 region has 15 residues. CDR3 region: CASSLGPGAYNEQFF. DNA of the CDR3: TGTGCCAGCAGCTTAGGACCAGGAGCCTACAATGAGCAGTTCTTC.

DNA for the CDR3: TGCAGTGCTCCCGGGACTAGCGGGGACTACGAGCAGTACTTC. Translated: CSAPGTSGDYEQYF. The chain joins TRBV20-1 to TRBJ2-7, with 13 bases matching TRBD2. CDR1 is DFQATT and CDR2 is SNEGSKA in the germline V gene (reference sequence). This CDR3 contains 14 residues. V was pared by 5 bases and J by 3 bases, with 4 bases of the junction left unmatched.

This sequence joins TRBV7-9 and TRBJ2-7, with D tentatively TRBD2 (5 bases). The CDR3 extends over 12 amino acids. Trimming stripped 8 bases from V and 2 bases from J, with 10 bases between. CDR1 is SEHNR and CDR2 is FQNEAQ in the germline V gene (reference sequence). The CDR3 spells CASGRGPYEQYF. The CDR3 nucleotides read TGTGCCAGCGGCCGCGGGCCCTACGAGCAGTACTTC.

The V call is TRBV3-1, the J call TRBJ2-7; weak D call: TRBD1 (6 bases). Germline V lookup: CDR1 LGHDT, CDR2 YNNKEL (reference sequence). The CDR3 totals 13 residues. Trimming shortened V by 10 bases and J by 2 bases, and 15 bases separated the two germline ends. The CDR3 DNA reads TGTGCCACCAGGGCGACAGGCGCCTACGAGCAGTACTTC. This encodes CATRATGAYEQYF.

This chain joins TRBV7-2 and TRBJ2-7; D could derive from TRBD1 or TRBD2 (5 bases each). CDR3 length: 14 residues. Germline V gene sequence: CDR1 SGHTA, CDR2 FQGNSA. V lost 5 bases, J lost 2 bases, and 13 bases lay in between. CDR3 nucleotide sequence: TGTGCCAGCAGCGACCGGGACCAGGCCTACGAGCAGTACTTC. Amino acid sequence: CASSDRDQAYEQYF.

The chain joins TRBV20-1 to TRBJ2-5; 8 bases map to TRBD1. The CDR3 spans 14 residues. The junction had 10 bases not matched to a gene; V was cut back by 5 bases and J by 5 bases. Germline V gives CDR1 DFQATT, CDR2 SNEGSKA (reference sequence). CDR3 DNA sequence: TGCAGTGCTCACGGGGCAGGGGGCGCCGAGACCCAGTACTTC. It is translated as CSAHGAGGAETQYF.

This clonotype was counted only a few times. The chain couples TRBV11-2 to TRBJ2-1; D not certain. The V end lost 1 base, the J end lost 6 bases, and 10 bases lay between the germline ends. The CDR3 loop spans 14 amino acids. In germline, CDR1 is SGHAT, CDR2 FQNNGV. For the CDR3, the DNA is TGTGCCAGCAGCTTAGCCAGGAGTTCCAATGAGCAGTTCTTC. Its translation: CASSLARSSNEQFF. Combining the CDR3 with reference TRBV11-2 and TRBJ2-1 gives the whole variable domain EAGVAQSPRYKIIEKRQSVAFWCNPISGHATLYWYQQILGQGPKLLIQFQNNGVVDDSQLPKDRFSAERLKGVDSTLKIQPAKLEDSAVYLCASSLARSSNEQFFGPGTRLTVL.

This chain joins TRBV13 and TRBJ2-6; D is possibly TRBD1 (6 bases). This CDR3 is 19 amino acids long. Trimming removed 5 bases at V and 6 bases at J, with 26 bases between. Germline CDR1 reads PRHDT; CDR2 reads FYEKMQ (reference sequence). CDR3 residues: CASSTKTGNGALAANVLTF. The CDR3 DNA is TGTGCCAGCAGCACCAAGACAGGAAATGGAGCTCTGGCGGCCAACGTCCTGACTTTC.

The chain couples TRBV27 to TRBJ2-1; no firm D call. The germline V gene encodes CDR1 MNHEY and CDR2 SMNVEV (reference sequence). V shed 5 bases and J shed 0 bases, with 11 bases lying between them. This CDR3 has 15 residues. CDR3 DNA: TGTGCCAGCAGTGCAAGACAAACCTCCTACAATGAGCAGTTCTTC. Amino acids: CASSARQTSYNEQFF.

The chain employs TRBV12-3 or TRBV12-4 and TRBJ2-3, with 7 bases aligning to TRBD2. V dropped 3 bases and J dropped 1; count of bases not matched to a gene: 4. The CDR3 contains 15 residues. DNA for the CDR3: TGTGCCAGCAGTTTGACTAGCTTAGGCACAGATACGCAGTATTTT. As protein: CASSLTSLGTDTQYF.

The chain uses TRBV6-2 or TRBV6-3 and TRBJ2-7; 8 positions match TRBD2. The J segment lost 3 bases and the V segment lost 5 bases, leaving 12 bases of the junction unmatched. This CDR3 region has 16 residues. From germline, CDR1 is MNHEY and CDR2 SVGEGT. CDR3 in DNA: TGTGCCAGCAGTCGCCAAGTCGGGACTAGAGACTACGAGCAGTACTTC. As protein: CASSRQVGTRDYEQYF.

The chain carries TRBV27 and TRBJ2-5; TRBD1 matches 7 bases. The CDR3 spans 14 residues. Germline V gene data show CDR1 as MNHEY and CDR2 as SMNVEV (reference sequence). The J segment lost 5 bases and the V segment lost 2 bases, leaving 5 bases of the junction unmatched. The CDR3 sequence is CASSLAGGWETQYF. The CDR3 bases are TGTGCCAGCAGTTTAGCAGGGGGTTGGGAGACCCAGTACTTC.

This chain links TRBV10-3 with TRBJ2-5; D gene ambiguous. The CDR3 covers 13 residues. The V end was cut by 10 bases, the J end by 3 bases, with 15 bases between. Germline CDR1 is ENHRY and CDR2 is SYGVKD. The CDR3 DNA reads TGTGCCACCTTTGGGGATGCCGAAGAGACCCAGTACTTC. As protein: CATFGDAEETQYF.

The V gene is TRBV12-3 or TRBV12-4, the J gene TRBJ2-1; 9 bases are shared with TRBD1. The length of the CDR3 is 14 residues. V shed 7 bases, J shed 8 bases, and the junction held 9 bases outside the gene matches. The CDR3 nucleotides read TGTGCCAGCATCGCCGGGACAGGGTACTATGAGCAGTTCTTC. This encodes CASIAGTGYYEQFF.

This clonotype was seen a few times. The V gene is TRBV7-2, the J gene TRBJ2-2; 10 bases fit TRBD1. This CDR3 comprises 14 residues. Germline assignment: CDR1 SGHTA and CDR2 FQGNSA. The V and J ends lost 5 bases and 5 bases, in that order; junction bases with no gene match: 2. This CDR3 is CASSKDRGTGELFF. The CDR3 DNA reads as TGTGCCAGCAGCAAGGACAGGGGGACCGGGGAGCTGTTTTTT.

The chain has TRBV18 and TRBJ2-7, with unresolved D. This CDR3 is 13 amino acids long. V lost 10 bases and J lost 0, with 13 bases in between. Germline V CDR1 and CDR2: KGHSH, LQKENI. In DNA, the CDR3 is TGTGCCACCCTATCGCCCGACTCCTACGAGCAGTACTTC. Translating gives CATLSPDSYEQYF. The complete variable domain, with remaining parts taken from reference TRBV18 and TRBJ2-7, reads NAGVMQNPRHLVRRRGQEARLRCSPMKGHSHVYWYRQLPEEGLKFMVYLQKENIIDESGMPKERFSAEFPKEGPSILRIQQVVRGDSAAYFCATLSPDSYEQYFGPGTRLTVT.

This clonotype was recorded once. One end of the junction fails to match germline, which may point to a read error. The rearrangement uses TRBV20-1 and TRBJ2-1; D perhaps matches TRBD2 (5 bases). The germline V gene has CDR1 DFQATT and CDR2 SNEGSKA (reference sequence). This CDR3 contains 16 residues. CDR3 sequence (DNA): TGCTGTGCTAGAGATCTCCGGGGATGGTCCTACAATGAGCAGTTCTTC. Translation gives CCARDLRGWSYNEQFF.

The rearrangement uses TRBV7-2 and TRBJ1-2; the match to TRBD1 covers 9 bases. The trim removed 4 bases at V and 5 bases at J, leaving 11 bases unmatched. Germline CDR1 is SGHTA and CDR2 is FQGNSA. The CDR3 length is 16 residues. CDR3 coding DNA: TGTGCCAGCAGCTCCGGGGGGGGACAGGGAGTTTATGGCTACACCTTC. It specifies CASSSGGGQGVYGYTF. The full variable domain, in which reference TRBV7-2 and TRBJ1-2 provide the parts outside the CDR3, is GAGVSQSPSNKVTEKGKDVELRCDPISGHTALYWYRQSLGQGLEFLIYFQGNSAPDKSGLPSDRFSAERTGGSVSTLTIQRTQQEDSAVYLCASSSGGGQGVYGYTFGSGTRLTVV.

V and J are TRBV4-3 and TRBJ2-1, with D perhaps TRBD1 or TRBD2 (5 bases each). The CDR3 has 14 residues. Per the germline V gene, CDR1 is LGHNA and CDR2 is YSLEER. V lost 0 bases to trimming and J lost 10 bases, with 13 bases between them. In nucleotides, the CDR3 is TGCGCCAGCAGCCAAGAGGTAGGGACGGGGGAGCAGTTCTTC. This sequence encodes CASSQEVGTGEQFF.

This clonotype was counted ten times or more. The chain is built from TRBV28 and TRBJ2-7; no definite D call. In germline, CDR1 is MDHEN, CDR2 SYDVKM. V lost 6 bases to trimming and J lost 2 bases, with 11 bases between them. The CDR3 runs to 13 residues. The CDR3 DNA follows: TGTGCCAGCAGCGACGGCGGAACCTACGAGCAGTACTTC. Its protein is CASSDGGTYEQYF. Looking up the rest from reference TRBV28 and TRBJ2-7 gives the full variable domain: DVKVTQSSRYLVKRTGEKVFLECVQDMDHENMFWYRQDPGLGLRLIYFSYDVKMKEKGDIPEGYSVSREKKERFSLILESASTNQTSMYLCASSDGGTYEQYFGPGTRLTVT.

The DNA of the CDR3 is TGTGCCAGCAGCCTGGTTGGAGGGGTCACCGGGGAGCTGTTTTTT. It codes for CASSLVGGVTGELFF. J is TRBJ2-2 and V is TRBV7-2, with D possibly being TRBD2 (6 bases). V dropped 5 bases and J dropped 4 bases, with 14 bases sitting between them. CDR1 SGHTA and CDR2 FQGNSA come from the germline V gene. The CDR3 contains 15 residues. The variable domain in full, with the rest retrieved from reference TRBV7-2 and TRBJ2-2, is GAGVSQSPSNKVTEKGKDVELRCDPISGHTALYWYRQSLGQGLEFLIYFQGNSAPDKSGLPSDRFSAERTGGSVSTLTIQRTQQEDSAVYLCASSLVGGVTGELFFGEGSRLTVL.

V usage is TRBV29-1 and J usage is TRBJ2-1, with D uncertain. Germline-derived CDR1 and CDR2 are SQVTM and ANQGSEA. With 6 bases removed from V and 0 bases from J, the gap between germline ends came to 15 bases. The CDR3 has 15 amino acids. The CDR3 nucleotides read TGCAGCGTCCGACGAGCTTTTCCCTCCTACAATGAGCAGTTCTTC. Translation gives CSVRRAFPSYNEQFF.

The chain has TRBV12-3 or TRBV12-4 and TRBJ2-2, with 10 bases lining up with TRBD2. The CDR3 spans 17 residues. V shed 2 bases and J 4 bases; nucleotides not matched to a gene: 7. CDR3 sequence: CASSLSGRVEGTGELFF. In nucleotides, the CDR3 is TGTGCCAGCAGTTTAAGCGGGAGGGTAGAGGGCACCGGGGAGCTGTTTTTT.